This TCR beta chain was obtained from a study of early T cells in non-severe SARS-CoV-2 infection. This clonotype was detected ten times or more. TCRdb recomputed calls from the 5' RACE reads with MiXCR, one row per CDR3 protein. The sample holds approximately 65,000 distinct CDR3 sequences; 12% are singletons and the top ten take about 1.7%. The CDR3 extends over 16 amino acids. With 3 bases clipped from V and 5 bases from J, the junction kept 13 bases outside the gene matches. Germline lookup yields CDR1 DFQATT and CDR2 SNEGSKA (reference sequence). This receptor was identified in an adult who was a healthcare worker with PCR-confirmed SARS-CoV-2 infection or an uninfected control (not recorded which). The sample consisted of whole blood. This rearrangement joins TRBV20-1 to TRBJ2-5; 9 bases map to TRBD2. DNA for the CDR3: TGCAGTGCTAGCATCATAGCGGGGGTGGTGCAGGAGACCCAGTACTTC. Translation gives CSASIIAGVVQETQYF.